This TCR beta chain was documented in a study of cytomegalovirus exposure and HLA in healthy donors. The PCR employed 60 Vbeta primers together with 13 Jbeta primers. Data came from immunoSEQ multiplex PCR; TCRdb stores just in-frame clones and leaves some out. Of some 180,000 clones listed, 70% to 80% were seen once; the top ten hold 3.5% to 5%. Trimming pared 7 bases from V and 5 bases from J, leaving 9 bases between. The CDR3 sequence is 12 residues long. The V gene's germline CDR1 is MNHEY and CDR2 SVGAGI. Study conclusions and caveats: Cytomegalovirus-associated status was assigned to about 160 TCR beta chains. A later analysis linked a missense variant in DCLRE1C to the trimming of TCR beta V and J genes. Earlier analysis looked at TCR beta V segments, and most were productive about 87% or about 30% of the time.

This clone was recorded many times. Antigen: not known. The source of this sequence is a woman under 40 in good health and CMV-seropositive. The source material was PBMCs. The chain recombines TRBV6-5 with TRBJ1-5; D perhaps matches TRBD1 (5 bases). This chain's CDR3 is CASNLGDQPQHF. The CDR3 bases are TGTGCCAGCAATCTAGGGGATCAGCCCCAGCATTTT.